Each of the 11 T cell receptor beta chains below was sequenced from the same sample in a study of T cell changes during pregnancy in multiple sclerosis. Produced via immunoSEQ multiplex PCR; TCRdb's table is partial and in-frame only. Among around 100,000 clones listed, roughly nine tenths were seen once. Sequenced here: peripheral blood, sampled after pregnancy. Every receptor here comes from a female donor with multiple sclerosis, enrolled in a pregnancy study.

This sequence joins TRBV5-4 and TRBJ2-6; the match to TRBD2 covers 14 bases. The CDR3 is 17 amino acids. The V gene end was trimmed by 4 bases and the J gene end by 4 bases; junction bases not matched to a gene: 4. Germline V gives CDR1 SGHNT, CDR2 YYREEE (reference sequence). Here the CDR3 DNA reads TGTGCCAGCAGCGGGGGACTAGCGGGAGCAGGGGCCAACGTCCTGACTTTC. The encoded protein is CASSGGLAGAGANVLTF.

The chain carries TRBV10-1 and TRBJ1-6; maybe TRBD1 (6 bases). Germline V gene lookup returns CDR1 WNHNN and CDR2 SYGVQD (reference sequence). V shed 1 base and J shed 7 bases, with 8 bases lying between them. CDR3 size: 14 residues. This CDR3 is CASSELGQNSPLHF. CDR3 coding DNA: TGCGCCAGCAGTGAGTTGGGACAAAATTCACCCCTCCACTTT.

J is TRBJ1-1 and V is TRBV2, with no clear D. V was clipped by 6 bases and J by 1 base, with 9 bases between them. Germline V lookup: CDR1 SNHLY, CDR2 FYNNEI. This CDR3 spans 13 amino acids. CDR3 residues: CASRGEPNTEAFF. CDR3 nucleotide sequence: TGTGCCAGCAGAGGAGAGCCGAACACTGAAGCTTTCTTT.

The genes are TRBV19 and TRBJ1-1; TRBD1 agrees at 10 bases. Germline V lookup: CDR1 LNHDA, CDR2 SQIVND (reference sequence). This CDR3 has 15 residues. With 7 bases clipped from V and 5 bases from J, the junction kept 10 bases outside the gene matches. This CDR3 reads CASIARTGGSTEAFF. CDR3 DNA: TGTGCCAGTATTGCTAGGACAGGGGGATCGACTGAAGCTTTCTTT.

The rearrangement joins TRBV4-1 to TRBJ1-1; D is ambiguous. The germline gives CDR1 MGHRA, CDR2 YSYEKL. The CDR3 is 18 residues long. V was cut by 2 bases and J by 0 bases, with 19 bases left in between. CDR3 region: CASSQIAGLGGLNTEAFF. As DNA, the CDR3 is TGCGCCAGCAGCCAAATCGCGGGGTTGGGTGGGTTGAACACTGAAGCTTTCTTT.

This chain uses TRBV9 with TRBJ1-2; the match to TRBD1 covers 8 bases. Germline CDR1 SGDLS, CDR2 YYNGEE. CDR3 length equals 14 residues. Trimming cost V 4 bases and J 4 bases; bases outside gene matches: 6. The CDR3 is CASSPSTGVYGYTF. The CDR3 DNA reads TGTGCCAGCAGCCCCTCGACAGGGGTCTATGGCTACACCTTC.

V usage is TRBV2 and J usage is TRBJ2-5; D is unclear. V lost 3 bases and J lost 9, with 5 bases in between. Germline V gene data show CDR1 as SNHLY and CDR2 as FYNNEI. CDR3 length equals 10 residues. CDR3 sequence: CASSDTAQYF. CDR3 bases: TGTGCCAGCAGTGATACGGCCCAGTACTTC.

A single count supports this clone. V usage is TRBV6-4 and J usage is TRBJ2-3, with a weak D call TRBD2 (6 bases). V lost 0 bases and J 6 bases, leaving 10 bases between the germline ends. CDR3 length: 14 amino acids. CDR1 and CDR2 from the germline V gene are MRHNA and SNTAGT. CDR3 sequence reads: CASSDSGGMDTQYF. The CDR3 DNA is TGTGCCAGCAGTGACTCGGGAGGAATGGATACGCAGTATTTT.

The J gene is TRBJ2-6, the V gene TRBV5-1; the D gene is possibly TRBD2 (5 bases). The CDR3 extends over 15 amino acids. V dropped 0 bases and J dropped 4 bases, with 8 bases sitting between them. Germline-derived CDR1 and CDR2 are SGHRS and YFSETQ. CDR3 DNA sequence: TGCGCCAGCAGCTTGGCGCGGGTCGGGGCCAACGTCCTGACTTTC. This gives the protein CASSLARVGANVLTF.

The chain employs TRBV4-1 and TRBJ1-5, with D perhaps TRBD1 (5 bases). CDR1 and CDR2 from the germline V gene are MGHRA and YSYEKL. CDR3 size: 14 residues. V was clipped by 3 bases and J by 5 bases, with 11 bases between them. CDR3: CASSHRGDDQPQHF. In DNA, the CDR3 is TGCGCCAGCAGCCACCGCGGGGACGATCAGCCCCAGCATTTT.

This clone was recorded a few times. This chain links TRBV9 with TRBJ1-2; D remains unclear. The CDR3 has 16 residues. Trimming took 0 bases from V and 4 from J, leaving 16 bases between them. Germline lookup yields CDR1 SGDLS and CDR2 YYNGEE. This chain's CDR3 is CASSVVEPGTSYGYTF. CDR3 coding DNA: TGTGCCAGCAGCGTAGTAGAACCCGGTACTAGCTATGGCTACACCTTC.